Below, 14 T cell receptor beta chains from the same sample are listed, as sequenced in a study of T cell responses to AZD1222 COVID-19 vaccine. Assay used: immunoSEQ multiplex PCR; TCRdb lists only in-frame clones, some missing. Among more than 150,000 clones, around 92% were seen once, and the ten largest hold about 9.2%. Source: peripheral blood, taken on day 0 of AZD1222 vaccination. The source is an adult in good health.

This rearrangement joins TRBV2 to TRBJ2-2; D not resolved. With 8 bases removed from V and 7 bases from J, the gap between germline ends came to 11 bases. Germline-derived CDR1 and CDR2 are SNHLY and FYNNEI. The CDR3 loop spans 12 amino acids. CDR3 bases: TGTGCCAGCCCGGGTGGGGACGGGGAGCTGTTTTTT. Its protein is CASPGGDGELFF.

The chain couples TRBV11-3 to TRBJ1-6; no firm D call. Germline CDR1 is SGHNT and CDR2 is YENEEA. The V gene lost 5 bases and the J gene lost 0 bases, with 2 bases spanning the gap. This CDR3 spans 13 amino acids. CDR3 in DNA: TGTGCCAGCAGCAGCTCCTATAATTCACCCCTCCACTTT. The encoded protein is CASSSSYNSPLHF. The variable domain in full, completed from reference TRBV11-3 and TRBJ1-6, reads EAGVVQSPRYKIIEKKQPVAFWCNPISGHNTLYWYLQNLGQGPELLIRYENEEAVDDSQLPKDRFSAERLKGVDSTLKIQPAELGDSAVYLCASSSSYNSPLHFGNGTRLTVT.

The chain couples TRBV24-1 to TRBJ1-3; D not resolved. CDR3 size: 16 residues. V was trimmed by 4 bases and J by 0 bases, leaving 12 bases between them. The V gene's germline CDR1 is KGHDR and CDR2 SFDVKD. The CDR3 DNA reads TGTGCCACCAGTGACCCCCCGGGCAGCTCTGGAAACACCATATATTTT. Translated: CATSDPPGSSGNTIYF.

This clone was observed a single time. The chain combines TRBV10-1 with TRBJ2-6; a weak D match, TRBD1 (7 bases). The CDR3 totals 19 residues. Germline V lookup: CDR1 WNHNN, CDR2 SYGVQD (reference sequence). V was cut by 11 bases and J by 1 base, with 27 bases left in between. CDR3 protein: CACTSPKGTALSGANVLTF. The CDR3 region has the DNA TGCGCCTGCACTAGCCCAAAGGGGACAGCCTTGTCTGGGGCCAACGTCCTGACTTTC.

The rearrangement joins TRBV5-6 to TRBJ2-1, with 7 positions matching TRBD1. The junction had 8 bases not matched to a gene; V was cut back by 1 base and J by 7 bases. The CDR3 contains 15 residues. CDR1 SGHDT and CDR2 YYEEEE come from the germline V gene. The CDR3 sequence: CASSLFDRAGNEQFF. CDR3 nucleotides: TGTGCCAGCAGCTTGTTCGACAGGGCAGGGAATGAGCAGTTCTTC.

This rearrangement joins TRBV25-1 to TRBJ1-6; unclear D gene. Germline V gene lookup returns CDR1 MGHDK and CDR2 SYGVNS. The CDR3 totals 15 residues. Trimming removed 1 base from V and 3 bases from J, with 7 bases in between. The CDR3, as DNA: TGTGCCAGCAGTGAATGGGCAAGCTATAATTCACCCCTCCACTTT. Protein: CASSEWASYNSPLHF.

The chain carries TRBV5-1 and TRBJ2-2; D might be TRBD2 (6 bases). Germline V gene lookup returns CDR1 SGHRS and CDR2 YFSETQ. The CDR3 loop spans 14 amino acids. V lost 0 bases to trimming and J lost 7 bases, with 10 bases between them. The CDR3 reads CASSLVGGNGELFF. Here the CDR3 DNA reads TGCGCCAGCAGCTTGGTCGGAGGGAACGGGGAGCTGTTTTTT.

The V gene is TRBV10-3, the J gene TRBJ2-7, with 12 bases that match TRBD2. V dropped 5 bases and J dropped 3; count of bases not matched to a gene: 2. The germline V gene has CDR1 ENHRY and CDR2 SYGVKD. The CDR3 loop spans 14 amino acids. In nucleotides, the CDR3 is TGTGCCATCAGTTCGACTAGCGGGGGCTACGAGCAGTACTTC. This translates into CAISSTSGGYEQYF.

V gene TRBV5-1 combines with J gene TRBJ2-1; 10 nucleotides align to TRBD2. The CDR3 sequence is 16 residues long. In germline, CDR1 is SGHRS, CDR2 YFSETQ. The V and J ends lost 0 bases and 8 bases, in that order; junction bases with no gene match: 8. CDR3 DNA: TGCGCCAGCAGCTTGGGAAGCGGGAGGGCCGCGGATGAGCAGTTCTTC. This sequence encodes CASSLGSGRAADEQFF.

The chain is built from TRBV11-3 and TRBJ2-1; 9 bases are shared with TRBD2. The CDR3 runs 14 residues. V trimming: 3 bases; J trimming: 7 bases; junction bases outside the gene matches: 4. CDR1 is SGHNT, CDR2 YENEEA, per germline. The CDR3 region has the DNA TGTGCCAGCAGCTTGCGGGAGGGTAGTAATGAGCAGTTCTTC. It translates to CASSLREGSNEQFF.

The chain combines TRBV11-2 with TRBJ1-1; the D is unclear. Germline V lookup: CDR1 SGHAT, CDR2 FQNNGV. The CDR3 has 14 amino acids. V was clipped by 1 base and J by 5 bases, with 11 bases between them. The CDR3, as DNA: TGTGCCAGCAGCTTAGCGGGAGGGTGGACTGAAGCTTTCTTT. Encoded protein: CASSLAGGWTEAFF.

The chain employs TRBV6-2 or TRBV6-3 and TRBJ1-5; D unresolved. Trimming left V 2 bases short and J 2 bases short, with 10 bases between. This CDR3 comprises 15 residues. Germline lookup yields CDR1 MNHEY and CDR2 SVGEGT. CDR3 protein: CASSYMGNRNQPQHF. Here the CDR3 DNA reads TGTGCCAGCAGTTACATGGGGAACCGCAATCAGCCCCAGCATTTT.

This chain connects TRBV7-2 to TRBJ1-3, with D perhaps matching TRBD1 (5 bases). Looked up from germline, CDR1 is SGHTA and CDR2 is FQGNSA. The CDR3 covers 15 residues. Trimming shortened V by 2 bases and J by 4 bases, and 12 bases separated the two germline ends. CDR3 coding DNA: TGTGCCAGCAGCTTAAGGTCGGGGGTGGGAAACACCATATATTTT. Protein sequence: CASSLRSGVGNTIYF.

The chain couples TRBV28 to TRBJ2-7; D is unclear. Germline lookup yields CDR1 MDHEN and CDR2 SYDVKM. The CDR3 contains 11 residues. V was pared by 4 bases and J by 2 bases, with 3 bases between. CDR3: CASSYAYEQYF. The CDR3, as DNA: TGTGCCAGCAGTTACGCCTACGAGCAGTACTTC.